This paragraph reports one T cell receptor beta chain. The antigen is unknown. The germline V and J ends were trimmed by 0 bases and 8 bases, with 8 bases remaining between them. Germline CDR1 is SGHTA and CDR2 is FQGTGA. The CDR3 totals 13 residues. Profiling relied on immunoSEQ multiplex PCR, and the TCRdb table lists in-frame clones only, not all of them. This table holds 110,000 to 150,000 clones, approximately 91% found once. Pooling covered second doses at about 4 or about 12 weeks. The sample originates from a study of T cell responses to AZD1222 COVID-19 vaccine. Study observations and caveats: In a largely white British group with more females than males, clonal diversity was possibly underestimated. Repertoire collection took place solely once the T cell response had peaked. Two AZD1222 doses significantly raised spike-specific TCR breadth and depth over controls.

The chain has TRBV7-3 and TRBJ2-1; D remains ambiguous. This TCR was recovered from an adult who received the AZD1222 COVID-19 vaccine. The sample here was peripheral blood, taken 28 days after the second AZD1222 dose. The CDR3, as DNA: TGTGCCAGCAGCTTAACGGGTTTTGATGAGCAGTTCTTC. It specifies CASSLTGFDEQFF.